The 4 T cell receptor beta chains presented below share a single source sample, sequenced in a study of spatial heterogeneity in lung cancer. TCRdb re-called the 5' RACE reads with MiXCR, one entry per CDR3 protein. The sample lists about 20,000 distinct CDR3 sequences; more than 8% were seen once. Indicated time point: blood at routine non-recurrence follow-up after resection. The sample here was PBMCs, taken at follow-up. The receptors stem from a female donor with early-stage non-small cell lung cancer.

In this sample, this clonotype turned up many times. The chain combines TRBV10-2 with TRBJ2-3; no reliable D call. Germline V gene sequence: CDR1 WSHSY, CDR2 SAAADI. The CDR3 sequence is 12 residues long. Trimming shortened V by 2 bases and J by 6 bases, and 6 bases separated the two germline ends. In nucleotides, the CDR3 is TGCGCCAGCAGTGAGCAAGGGGATACGCAGTATTTT. Encoded protein: CASSEQGDTQYF.

This clonotype was seen repeatedly, ten times or more. The rearrangement uses TRBV21-1 and TRBJ2-3; TRBD2 reflects the table's D call only, with no check against the DNA. TRBV21-1 is reported as a pseudogene. The CDR3 totals 20 residues. The CDR3 loop reads CASSKECTGLAPDSTDTQYF. The CDR3 coding sequence is TGTGCCAGCAGCAAAGAATGCACGGGACTAGCGCCAGATAGCACAGATACGCAGTATTTT.

In its sample, this clonotype was seen many times. V is TRBV20-1 and J is TRBJ2-7; a possible D gene is TRBD1 (5 bases). The V end lost 4 bases, the J end lost 2 bases, and 15 bases lay between the germline ends. The V gene's germline CDR1 is DFQATT and CDR2 SNEGSKA (reference sequence). CDR3 length: 14 amino acids. The chain's CDR3 is CSATLQGIAYEQYF. CDR3 in DNA: TGCAGTGCTACCCTGCAGGGCATCGCCTACGAGCAGTACTTC.

This clonotype has a count of ten or more. The chain recombines TRBV28 with TRBJ1-5; TRBD1 matches 7 bases. The CDR3 has 19 residues. Trimming cost V 4 bases and J 3 bases; bases outside gene matches: 18. The germline V gene encodes CDR1 MDHEN and CDR2 SYDVKM. DNA for the CDR3: TGTGCCAGCAGTTCTCCCGGTGACAGGGAAAAGTGGTTCAATCAGCCCCAGCATTTT. Amino acid sequence: CASSSPGDREKWFNQPQHF.